This T cell receptor (beta chain) was sequenced during a study of a mutant IDH1 vaccine in newly diagnosed glioma. Study context: Radiotherapy alone preceded vaccination by 4-6 weeks; alternatively, vaccination started with temozolomide cycles. Previous care, which was radiotherapy, temozolomide, or both, most often involved both.

Remarks on this clone: No antigen is known for it.

CDR3 length: 15 residues. J lost 1 base, V lost 6 bases, and 6 bases had no gene match. Germline V lookup: CDR1 MNHNS, CDR2 SASEGT. Time point indicated: week 35, safety follow-up. All doses held 300 ug of mutant IDH1 20-mer peptide, with topical imiquimod. Data came from immunoSEQ multiplex PCR; TCRdb stores just in-frame clones and leaves some out. The table shows 30,000 or so clones, with 60% to 80% occurring only once. The chain joins TRBV6-1 to TRBJ1-5; TRBD1 aligns across 7 bases. The TCR was taken from a woman in her thirties with glioma. Some clones in this sample may be carry-over from other donors' samples. The starting material was PBMCs, obtained from a glioma patient whose treatment included an IDH1 peptide vaccine. The CDR3, as DNA: TGTGCCAGCAGGTACCAGGGGGTGAGCAATCAGCCCCAGCATTTT. Amino acids: CASRYQGVSNQPQHF.